The 27 T cell receptor beta chains listed next were all sequenced from one sample in a study of T-cell reconstitution after alpha-beta-depleted transplantation in children. Construction of the TCRbeta library involved unique molecular identifiers. From the PCR reads, TCRdb called clonotypes with MiXCR, one entry per CDR3 protein. The repertoire holds approximately 1,000,000 distinct CDR3 sequences, with about 29% as singletons. Sequenced material: PBMCs, mostly from graft donor cells, taken 360 days after TCRalphabeta/CD19-depleted stem cell transplant. The receptors were gathered from a boy younger than two who had a stem cell transplant for SCID, so the T cells may come from the graft donor.

This clonotype was recorded only once. The chain is built from TRBV21-1 and TRBJ2-7; TRBD2 was called by the table and not checked on the DNA. TRBV21-1 is noted as a pseudogene. The CDR3 sequence is 17 residues long. The CDR3 loop is CASSKVLRAAGSDEQYF. DNA of the CDR3: TGTGCCAGCAGCAAAGTCCTTAGGGCGGCAGGGTCCGACGAGCAGTACTTC.

The V gene is TRBV20-1, the J gene TRBJ1-1, with unresolved D. The CDR3 is 11 residues long. Germline CDR1 is DFQATT and CDR2 is SNEGSKA (reference sequence). V was trimmed by 3 bases and J by 11 bases, leaving 13 bases between them. CDR3 sequence (DNA): TGCAGTGCTAGTTATACTCTGGGGGCTTTCTTT. This encodes CSASYTLGAFF.

The chain couples TRBV9 to TRBJ1-4; D possibly corresponds to TRBD1 (6 bases). With 0 bases removed from V and 8 bases from J, the gap between germline ends came to 11 bases. Germline V lookup: CDR1 SGDLS, CDR2 YYNGEE. The CDR3 has 14 residues. In DNA, the CDR3 is TGTGCCAGCAGCGTAGGCACAGGGATCGAAAAACTGTTTTTT. It codes for CASSVGTGIEKLFF.

The rearrangement links TRBV5-6 to TRBJ2-7; TRBD1 aligns across 7 bases. Germline CDR1 SGHDT, CDR2 YYEEEE. This CDR3 has 15 residues. The V and J ends lost 2 bases and 3 bases, in that order; junction bases with no gene match: 8. The CDR3 region is CASSFGQGVSYEQYF. As DNA, the CDR3 is TGTGCCAGCAGCTTTGGGCAGGGGGTGAGCTACGAGCAGTACTTC.

The rearrangement uses TRBV12-3 or TRBV12-4 and TRBJ1-1; D might be TRBD1 (5 bases). V lost 0 bases to trimming and J lost 12 bases, with 14 bases between them. The CDR3 is made up of 13 amino acids. DNA of the CDR3: TGTGCCAGCAGTTTAGCGTTAGGGACTGACTCTTTCTTT. Protein sequence: CASSLALGTDSFF.

This clonotype was counted a few times. The CDR3 nucleotides read TGTGCCAGCAGCTTTGGGGGGGCCCCCAATGAGCAGTTCTTC. Protein: CASSFGGAPNEQFF. The rearrangement uses TRBV7-2 and TRBJ2-1; D may be TRBD2 (7 bases). The germline V gene has CDR1 SGHTA and CDR2 FQGNSA. With 3 bases removed from V and 6 bases from J, the gap between germline ends came to 12 bases. The CDR3 contains 14 residues.

V is TRBV29-1 and J is TRBJ2-5; TRBD2 agrees at 13 bases. Germline V gives CDR1 SQVTM, CDR2 ANQGSEA. CDR3 length equals 16 residues. With V trimmed by 4 bases and J by 1 base, 6 bases remained unmatched. The CDR3 nucleotides are TGCAGCGTTGTTCGGACTAGCGGGGGACTCCAAGAGACCCAGTACTTC. Translated, it gives CSVVRTSGGLQETQYF.

The chain has TRBV7-6 and TRBJ1-1, with 10 positions matching TRBD1. The junction had 7 bases not matched to a gene; V was cut back by 5 bases and J by 7 bases. Germline values: CDR1 SGHVS, CDR2 FNYEAQ. The CDR3 contains 14 residues. The CDR3 loop reads CASSRGQGRDEAFF. DNA for the CDR3: TGTGCCAGCAGCCGGGGACAGGGGAGAGATGAAGCTTTCTTT. Supplemented by reference TRBV7-6 and TRBJ1-1, the full variable domain reads GAGVSQSPRYKVTKRGQDVALRCDPISGHVSLYWYRQALGQGPEFLTYFNYEAQQDKSGLPNDRFSAERPEGSISTLTIQRTEQRDSAMYRCASSRGQGRDEAFFGQGTRLTVV.

The chain links TRBV20-1 to TRBJ1-2; D ambiguous. The CDR3 covers 13 residues. V lost 1 base to trimming and J lost 4 bases, with 10 bases between them. CDR1 DFQATT and CDR2 SNEGSKA come from the germline V gene (reference sequence). CDR3 region: CSARVREGYGYTF. As DNA, the CDR3 is TGCAGTGCTAGAGTACGGGAGGGCTATGGCTACACCTTC.

This clonotype has only a few counts. The chain has TRBV29-1 and TRBJ2-2; either TRBD1 or TRBD2 may fit D (5 bases each). This CDR3 comprises 13 residues. The V gene lost 6 bases and the J gene lost 3 bases, with 11 bases spanning the gap. The germline V gene has CDR1 SQVTM and CDR2 ANQGSEA. CDR3 amino acids: CSVPGPYTGELFF. Here the CDR3 DNA reads TGCAGCGTCCCGGGACCGTACACCGGGGAGCTGTTTTTT.

The chain carries TRBV28 and TRBJ2-1; TRBD2 agrees at 10 bases. The CDR3 runs 14 residues. The germline V gene has CDR1 MDHEN and CDR2 SYDVKM. The V and J ends lost 2 bases and 12 bases, in that order; junction bases with no gene match: 7. Here the CDR3 reads CASSLGLAGGGQFF. The DNA for the CDR3 is TGTGCCAGCAGTTTAGGGTTAGCGGGGGGTGGGCAGTTCTTC.

The rearrangement links TRBV5-1 to TRBJ1-1, with no clear D. The CDR3 is 14 amino acids. Germline V lookup: CDR1 SGHRS, CDR2 YFSETQ. V was cut by 3 bases and J by 0 bases, with 9 bases left in between. This CDR3 reads CASSSNSMNTEAFF. Written as DNA, the CDR3 is TGCGCCAGCAGCTCTAACTCCATGAACACTGAAGCTTTCTTT.

A few counts support this clonotype. The chain employs TRBV4-2 and TRBJ1-3, with D unresolved. Germline V lookup: CDR1 LGHNA, CDR2 YNFKEQ. The CDR3 has 15 amino acids. V was cut by 0 bases and J by 7 bases, with 13 bases left in between. The CDR3 sequence is CASSQDGHAGNTIYF. Written as DNA, the CDR3 is TGTGCCAGCAGCCAAGATGGTCACGCGGGGAACACCATATATTTT.

The chain has TRBV4-1 and TRBJ1-3, with no clear D. Germline loops: CDR1 MGHRA, CDR2 YSYEKL. With 1 base removed from V and 0 bases from J, the gap between germline ends came to 7 bases. The CDR3 consists of 15 residues. The CDR3 reads CASSQGMYSGNTIYF. The CDR3 DNA reads as TGCGCCAGCAGCCAAGGGATGTACTCTGGAAACACCATATATTTT.

The rearrangement links TRBV18 to TRBJ1-2; D gene unclear. The CDR3 sequence is 16 residues long. The germline gives CDR1 KGHSH, CDR2 LQKENI. V was cut by 3 bases and J by 4 bases, with 18 bases left in between. The CDR3 loop reads CASSPNVSPGVYGYTF. The CDR3 DNA follows: TGTGCCAGCTCACCTAACGTCTCGCCCGGCGTCTATGGCTACACCTTC.

V usage is TRBV15 and J usage is TRBJ2-5; TRBD2 is a possible D gene (5 bases). Germline CDR1 and CDR2: LNHNV and YYDKDF (reference sequence). The CDR3 is made up of 18 amino acids. Trimming took off 1 base at V and 5 bases at J, with 23 bases between the two ends. The DNA of the CDR3 is TGTGCCACCAGCAGAGCCGGTTGGGCGAACCAGGCGGGTGAGACCCAGTACTTC. This translates into CATSRAGWANQAGETQYF. The full variable domain, its missing parts supplied by reference TRBV15 and TRBJ2-5, is DAMVIQNPRYQVTQFGKPVTLSCSQTLNHNVMYWYQQKSSQAPKLLFHYYDKDFNNEADTPDNFQSRRPNTSFCFLDIRSPGLGDTAMYLCATSRAGWANQAGETQYFGPGTRLLVL.

The J gene is TRBJ2-1, the V gene TRBV5-1; the D gene could be TRBD1 or TRBD2 (5 bases each). The CDR3 is 16 residues long. Germline CDR1 and CDR2: SGHRS and YFSETQ. V was cut by 0 bases and J by 7 bases, with 17 bases left in between. The CDR3 DNA is TGCGCCAGCAGCTTGGGGCTCGGGGCGAAGGGGAATGAGCAGTTCTTC. Its protein is CASSLGLGAKGNEQFF. Full variable domain (missing parts from reference TRBV5-1 and TRBJ2-1): KAGVTQTPRYLIKTRGQQVTLSCSPISGHRSVSWYQQTPGQGLQFLFEYFSETQRNKGNFPGRFSGRQFSNSRSEMNVSTLELGDSALYLCASSLGLGAKGNEQFFGPGTRLTVL.

At least ten counts were recorded for this clonotype. The V call is TRBV10-3, the J call TRBJ1-3; D is uncertain. V shed 8 bases and J shed 4 bases, with 12 bases lying between them. CDR1 and CDR2 (germline): ENHRY, SYGVKD. The CDR3 totals 13 residues. The CDR3 sequence: CAIRAGSGNTIYF. The CDR3 DNA follows: TGTGCCATCCGGGCCGGCTCGGGAAACACCATATATTTT.

This clonotype was detected many times. The gene calls are TRBV9 and TRBJ2-7, with D possibly called TRBD1 or TRBD2 (5 bases each). CDR1 is SGDLS and CDR2 is YYNGEE in the germline V gene. Trimming took off 0 bases at V and 3 bases at J, with 13 bases between the two ends. The CDR3 spans 15 residues. CDR3 residues: CASSVGGRRGYEQYF. CDR3 bases: TGTGCCAGCAGCGTAGGGGGCAGACGGGGCTACGAGCAGTACTTC.

This clonotype was observed a single time. CDR3 sequence: CASRVTSGSGELFF. The CDR3 nucleotides are TGTGCCAGCAGAGTTACATCGGGGTCCGGGGAGCTGTTTTTT. V is TRBV6-1 and J is TRBJ2-2, with D tentatively TRBD2 (5 bases). The germline gives CDR1 MNHNS, CDR2 SASEGT. CDR3 length: 14 residues. With 6 bases removed from V and 6 bases from J, the gap between germline ends came to 14 bases.

The chain has TRBV5-1 and TRBJ2-7; D uncertain. From germline, CDR1 is SGHRS and CDR2 YFSETQ. V gave up 4 bases and J gave up 2 bases, with 19 bases separating them. The CDR3 length is 16 residues. CDR3 in amino acids: CASSKKDDSAPYEQYF. In nucleotides, the CDR3 is TGCGCCAGCAGCAAAAAGGACGACTCGGCCCCCTACGAGCAGTACTTC.

V usage is TRBV3-1 and J usage is TRBJ2-1; D call uncertain. The CDR3 totals 11 residues. Germline assignment: CDR1 LGHDT and CDR2 YNNKEL (reference sequence). Trimming removed 5 bases at V and 9 bases at J, with 8 bases between. The CDR3 spells CASSSGFEQFF. The CDR3 coding sequence is TGTGCCAGCAGCTCCGGGTTTGAGCAGTTCTTC.

The chain employs TRBV7-9 and TRBJ1-1; weak D call: TRBD1 (5 bases). The CDR3 extends over 14 amino acids. The V gene lost 4 bases and the J gene lost 4 bases, with 13 bases spanning the gap. CDR1 and CDR2 from the germline V gene are SEHNR and FQNEAQ (reference sequence). In DNA, the CDR3 is TGTGCCAGCAGCTCCTTGACAGTCGGCACTGAAGCTTTCTTT. Translating it yields CASSSLTVGTEAFF.

The rearrangement uses TRBV5-1 and TRBJ2-1; possible D gene TRBD2, 5 bases. The CDR3 runs 15 residues. Germline assignment: CDR1 SGHRS and CDR2 YFSETQ. V lost 0 bases to trimming and J lost 2 bases, with 9 bases between them. The CDR3 protein is CASSLALAPYNEQFF. The CDR3 DNA is TGCGCCAGCAGCTTGGCCTTAGCGCCCTACAATGAGCAGTTCTTC. Complete variable domain (other parts from reference TRBV5-1 and TRBJ2-1): KAGVTQTPRYLIKTRGQQVTLSCSPISGHRSVSWYQQTPGQGLQFLFEYFSETQRNKGNFPGRFSGRQFSNSRSEMNVSTLELGDSALYLCASSLALAPYNEQFFGPGTRLTVL.

The chain employs TRBV28 and TRBJ2-1; possibly TRBD2 for D (5 bases). This CDR3 has 14 residues. V was cut by 7 bases and J by 5 bases, with 15 bases left in between. Looked up from germline, CDR1 is MDHEN and CDR2 is SYDVKM. CDR3 protein: CASNGGGWDNEQFF. The CDR3 bases are TGTGCCAGCAATGGAGGTGGATGGGACAATGAGCAGTTCTTC. Complete variable domain (other parts from reference TRBV28 and TRBJ2-1): DVKVTQSSRYLVKRTGEKVFLECVQDMDHENMFWYRQDPGLGLRLIYFSYDVKMKEKGDIPEGYSVSREKKERFSLILESASTNQTSMYLCASNGGGWDNEQFFGPGTRLTVL.

This clonotype was counted only a few times. The CDR3 bases are TGCGCCAGCAGCTTTACCGGGACAGGGTCCGAGCAGTACTTC. This translates into CASSFTGTGSEQYF. The gene calls are TRBV5-1 and TRBJ2-7; 9 bases match TRBD1. V lost 2 bases to trimming and J lost 6 bases; unmatched junction nucleotides: 6. The germline gives CDR1 SGHRS, CDR2 YFSETQ. CDR3 length: 14 residues. Full variable domain (missing parts from reference TRBV5-1 and TRBJ2-7): KAGVTQTPRYLIKTRGQQVTLSCSPISGHRSVSWYQQTPGQGLQFLFEYFSETQRNKGNFPGRFSGRQFSNSRSEMNVSTLELGDSALYLCASSFTGTGSEQYFGPGTRLTVT.

This clonotype came up a few times. The rearrangement uses TRBV5-1 and TRBJ2-5; TRBD2 matches 8 bases. Germline V gene sequence: CDR1 SGHRS, CDR2 YFSETQ. The CDR3 totals 14 residues. J gave up 4 bases and V 4 bases, and 6 bases lay outside the gene matches. This chain's CDR3 is CASSQLAVGETQYF. Written as DNA, the CDR3 is TGCGCCAGCAGCCAACTAGCGGTGGGAGAGACCCAGTACTTC.